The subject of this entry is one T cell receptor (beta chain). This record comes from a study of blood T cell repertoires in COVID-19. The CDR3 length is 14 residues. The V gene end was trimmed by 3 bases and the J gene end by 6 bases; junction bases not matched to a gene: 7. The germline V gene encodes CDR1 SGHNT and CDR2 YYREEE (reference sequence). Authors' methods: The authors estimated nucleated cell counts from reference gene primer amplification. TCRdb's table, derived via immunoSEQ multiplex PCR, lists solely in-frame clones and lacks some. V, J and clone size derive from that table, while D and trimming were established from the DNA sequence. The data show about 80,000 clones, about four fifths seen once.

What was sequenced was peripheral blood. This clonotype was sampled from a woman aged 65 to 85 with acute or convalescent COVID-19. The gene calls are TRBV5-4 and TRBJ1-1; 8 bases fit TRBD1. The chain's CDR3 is CASSWPGQVPEAFF. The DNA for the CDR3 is TGTGCCAGCAGCTGGCCGGGACAGGTCCCTGAAGCTTTCTTT.